Listed below are T cell receptor beta chains from one sample, sequenced in a study of T cell responses to AZD1222 COVID-19 vaccine. Some clones are missing from TCRdb's copy, which holds only in-frame ones; the method was immunoSEQ multiplex PCR. This sample has 130,000 to 150,000 clones, with about 89% found just once. The sample in question was peripheral blood, obtained on day 0 of AZD1222 vaccination. The receptors stem from an adult in good health. The CDR3 runs from the conserved cysteine through the conserved F or W. D genes are given only for firm matches. Not every row has a clone size; where given, it reads once, few, many or a size class.

TRBV9,NA,TRBD1,TRBJ1-1,CASSVAQGRGAEAFF,TGTGCCAGCAGCGTAGCACAGGGGCGCGGAGCTGAAGCTTTCTTT
TRBV20-1,NA,TRBD1,TRBJ1-2,CSANRGGYTF,TGCAGTGCTAACAGGGGTGGCTACACCTTC
TRBV28,few,TRBD2,TRBJ2-3,CASSEPSGRARDTQYF,TGTGCCAGCAGCGAGCCTAGCGGGAGGGCCCGAGATACGCAGTATTTT
TRBV19,NA,NA,TRBJ2-7,CASTDSRAYEQYF,TGTGCCAGTACCGACAGCAGAGCCTACGAGCAGTACTTC
TRBV5-1,NA,NA,TRBJ2-2,CASSKLGSGELFF,TGCGCCAGCAGCAAATTAGGGTCCGGGGAGCTGTTTTTT
TRBV15,few,NA,TRBJ1-5,CATSRANSQNQPQHF,TGTGCCACCAGCAGAGCCAACAGTCAAAACCAGCCCCAGCATTTT
TRBV7-9,NA,TRBD2,TRBJ2-1,CASSSFSTGHTSEIKFF,TGTGCCAGCAGCTCATTCAGTACAGGACACACTAGCGAGATTAAGTTCTTC
TRBV24-1,NA,TRBD1,TRBJ1-2,CATSGNPGQGNGYTF,TGTGCCACCAGTGGTAATCCGGGACAGGGGAATGGCTACACCTTC
TRBV4-1,NA,NA,TRBJ2-5,CASSHSFLTRNQETQYF,TGCGCCAGCAGCCATTCCTTTTTAACGAGGAACCAAGAGACCCAGTACTTC
TRBV28,NA,TRBD2,TRBJ2-1,CASAPGVAGGPNEQFF,TGTGCCAGCGCTCCAGGAGTAGCGGGAGGGCCGAATGAGCAGTTCTTC
TRBV2,NA,TRBD1,TRBJ1-6,CASSYTGTARNSPLHF,TGTGCCAGCAGTTACACCGGGACAGCCAGAAATTCACCCCTCCACTTT